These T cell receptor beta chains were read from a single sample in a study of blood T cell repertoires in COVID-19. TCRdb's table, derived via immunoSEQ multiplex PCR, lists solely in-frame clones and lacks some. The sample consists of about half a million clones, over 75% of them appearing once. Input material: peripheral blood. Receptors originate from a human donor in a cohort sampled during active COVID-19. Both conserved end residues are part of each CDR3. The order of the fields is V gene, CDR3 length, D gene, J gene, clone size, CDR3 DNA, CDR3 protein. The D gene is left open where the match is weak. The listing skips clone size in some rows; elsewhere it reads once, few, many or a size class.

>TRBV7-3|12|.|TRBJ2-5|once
TGTGCCAGCAGCTTATCCGGGGAGACCCAGTACTTC
CASSLSGETQYF
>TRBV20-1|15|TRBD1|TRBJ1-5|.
TGCAGTGCTAGTGGGACAGGGGGAAGGAATCAGCCCCAGCATTTT
CSASGTGGRNQPQHF
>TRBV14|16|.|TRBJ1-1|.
TGTGCCAGCAGCCAAGCCTCTCGAGGGGGAGGGACTGAAGCTTTCTTT
CASSQASRGGGTEAFF
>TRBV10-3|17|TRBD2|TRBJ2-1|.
TGTGCCATCAGTGAGCAAGGGACTAGCGGGGGGTACAATGAGCAGTTCTTC
CAISEQGTSGGYNEQFF
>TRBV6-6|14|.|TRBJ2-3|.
TGTGCCAGCAGTTACTTCGTCTCCACAGATACGCAGTATTTT
CASSYFVSTDTQYF
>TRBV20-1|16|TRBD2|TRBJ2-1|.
TGCAGTGCTAGTGGCTTGACTAGCGGGAGGGCCGGTGAGCAGTTCTTC
CSASGLTSGRAGEQFF
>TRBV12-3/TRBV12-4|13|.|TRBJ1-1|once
TGTGCCAGCAGTCAAAACAGGGCGGAAGGAGCTTTCTTT
CASSQNRAEGAFF
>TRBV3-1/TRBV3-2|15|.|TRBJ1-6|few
TGTGCCAGCAGCCGTACTAGACAAGAAAATTCACCCCTCCACTTT
CASSRTRQENSPLHF
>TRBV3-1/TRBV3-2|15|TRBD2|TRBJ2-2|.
TGTGCCAGCAGCCCTCCGGGACTAGTAACCGGGGAGCTGTTTTTT
CASSPPGLVTGELFF
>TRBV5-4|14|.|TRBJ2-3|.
TGTGCCAGCAGCTTGGCCGGAGCCACAGATACGCAGTATTTT
CASSLAGATDTQYF
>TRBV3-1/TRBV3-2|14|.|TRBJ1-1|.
TGTGCCAGCAGCCAAGTAGACAGGAACACTGAAGCTTTCTTT
CASSQVDRNTEAFF
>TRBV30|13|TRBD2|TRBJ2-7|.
TGTGCCTGGAGTCTAGCGGGAACTTACGAGCAGTACTTC
CAWSLAGTYEQYF
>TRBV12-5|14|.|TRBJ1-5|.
TGTGCTAGTGGCCAAAAACCGGGCAATCAGCCCCAGCATTTT
CASGQKPGNQPQHF
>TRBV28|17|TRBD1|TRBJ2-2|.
TGTGCCAGCAGTGTTCGCAGGGGGCCGAATCTTGCCGGGGAGCTGTTTTTT
CASSVRRGPNLAGELFF
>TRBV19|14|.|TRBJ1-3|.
TGTGCCAGTAGGGCGGCTGAGCTCGGAAACACCATATATTTT
CASRAAELGNTIYF
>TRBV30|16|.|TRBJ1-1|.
TGTGCCTGGAGTGTTTCTTTCGTAGGGGGGAACACTGAAGCTTTCTTT
CAWSVSFVGGNTEAFF
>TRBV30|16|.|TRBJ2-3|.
TGTGCCTGGAGTGTTGGGCTACCCCGGCCAAAGGATACGCAGTATTTT
CAWSVGLPRPKDTQYF
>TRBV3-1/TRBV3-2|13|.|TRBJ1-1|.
TGTGCCAGCAGCCAGGGGTGGGGAGCTGAAGCTTTCTTT
CASSQGWGAEAFF
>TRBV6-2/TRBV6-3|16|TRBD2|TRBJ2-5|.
TGTGCCAGCAGTTCGCGTACTAGCGGGAGAGAGGAGACCCAGTACTTC
CASSSRTSGREETQYF
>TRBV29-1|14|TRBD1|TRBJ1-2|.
TGCAGCGTTGGTGGGGACAGGTTGGACTATGGCTACACCTTC
CSVGGDRLDYGYTF
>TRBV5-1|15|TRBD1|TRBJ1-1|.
TGCGCCAGCAGCCTGGGGACAGGGCTGAAGGCTGAAGCTTTCTTT
CASSLGTGLKAEAFF
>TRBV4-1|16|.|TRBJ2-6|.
TGCGCCAGCAGCCAAGGCAGACTCTCTGGGGCCAACGTCCTGACTTTC
CASSQGRLSGANVLTF
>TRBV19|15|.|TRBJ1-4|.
TGTGCCAGTACGATAGATCCGGGACACTCTGAAAAACTGTTTTTT
CASTIDPGHSEKLFF
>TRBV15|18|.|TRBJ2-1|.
TGTGCCACCAGCAGAGATTTGCAGGGATCGAGCTCCTACAATGAGCAGTTCTTC
CATSRDLQGSSSYNEQFF
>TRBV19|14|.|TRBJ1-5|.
TGTGCCAGTAGAAGCCCTGGCCAGGGCCAGCCCCAGCATTTT
CASRSPGQGQPQHF
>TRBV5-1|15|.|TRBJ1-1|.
TGCGCCAGCAGCCCCCAGGTCAGGGGGAACACTGAAGCTTTCTTT
CASSPQVRGNTEAFF
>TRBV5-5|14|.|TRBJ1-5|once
TGTGCCAGCACCATGACAGGTAGTGCTCAGCCCCAGCATTTT
CASTMTGSAQPQHF
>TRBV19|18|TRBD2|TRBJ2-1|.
TGTGCCAGTAGTATTCGGCTAGCGGGACGAAGCTCCTACAATGAGCAGTTCTTC
CASSIRLAGRSSYNEQFF
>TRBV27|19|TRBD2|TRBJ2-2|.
TGTGCCAGCAGTATTGCGGGACTAGCGGGAGGAATGAACACCGGGGAGCTGTTTTTT
CASSIAGLAGGMNTGELFF
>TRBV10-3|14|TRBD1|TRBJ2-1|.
TGTGCCATCAAATCGGGACAGGAGTACAATGAGCAGTTCTTC
CAIKSGQEYNEQFF
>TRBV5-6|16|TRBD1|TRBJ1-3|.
TGTGCCAGCAGCGAAATGACAGGGGAGGTGGGAAACACCATATATTTT
CASSEMTGEVGNTIYF
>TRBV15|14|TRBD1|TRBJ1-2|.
TGTGCCACCACCCCAGACAGGGTTAACTATGGCTACACCTTC
CATTPDRVNYGYTF
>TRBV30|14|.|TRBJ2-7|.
TGTGCCTGGAGTATTGGGTTTCAGGATTCCGAGCAGTACTTC
CAWSIGFQDSEQYF
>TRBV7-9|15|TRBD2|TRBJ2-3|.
TGTGCCAGCAGCCCAAATAGCGGGAGCACAGATACGCAGTATTTT
CASSPNSGSTDTQYF
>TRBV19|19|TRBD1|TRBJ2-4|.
TGTGCCAGTAGTGCCGAAACGGGACAGGCCAAGGGAGCCAAAAACATTCAGTACTTC
CASSAETGQAKGAKNIQYF
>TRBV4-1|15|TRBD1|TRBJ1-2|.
TGCGCCAGCAGCCAACAAAGGGGGCAGAACTATGGCTACACCTTC
CASSQQRGQNYGYTF
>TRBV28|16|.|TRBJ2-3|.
TGTGCCAGCAGTTTATCTCACCAGATTGGCACAGATACGCAGTATTTT
CASSLSHQIGTDTQYF